These 17 T cell receptor beta chains were all obtained from the same sample, sequenced in a study of beta chain features in type 1 diabetes. Reverse transcription of all isolated RNA meant that expressed TCRB transcripts were sequenced. TCRdb's table, derived via immunoSEQ multiplex PCR, lists solely in-frame clones and lacks some. The sample has 400,000 to 600,000 clones; approximately 28% are singletons. The sample consisted of naive CD4+ T cells from blood. The receptors were sampled from a man aged 18 to 30 in good health.

This rearrangement joins TRBV14 to TRBJ2-3, with TRBD1 matching over 7 bases. This CDR3 contains 16 residues. Germline V gene lookup returns CDR1 SGHDN and CDR2 FVKESK. Unmatched junction bases numbered 8, after V lost 2 bases and J lost 3 bases. The CDR3 DNA is TGTGCCAGCAGCCAATACAGGGGAATGCGGACAGATACGCAGTATTTT. Translating gives CASSQYRGMRTDTQYF.

The chain has TRBV30 and TRBJ1-4, with D tentatively TRBD1 (6 bases). V was cut by 3 bases and J by 0 bases, with 14 bases left in between. The germline V gene has CDR1 GTSNPN and CDR2 SVGIG (reference sequence). CDR3 length: 16 amino acids. The CDR3 DNA reads as TGTGCCTGGAGCGGCGGTTGGACAGCAACTAATGAAAAACTGTTTTTT. Translating gives CAWSGGWTATNEKLFF.

This clone was counted between two and nine times. The chain is built from TRBV30 and TRBJ2-5; 8 bases are shared with TRBD2. Germline V gives CDR1 GTSNPN, CDR2 SVGIG (reference sequence). V lost 0 bases, J lost 5 bases, and 11 bases stayed unmatched. The CDR3 loop spans 16 amino acids. The DNA of the CDR3 is TGTGCCTGGAGTGTACGACTAGCGTCGTACGGTGAGACCCAGTACTTC. This gives the protein CAWSVRLASYGETQYF.

The rearrangement uses TRBV7-2 and TRBJ2-7; 7 bases are shared with TRBD1. CDR3 length equals 14 residues. Germline CDR1 reads SGHTA; CDR2 reads FQGNSA. The junction had 6 bases not matched to a gene; V was cut back by 4 bases and J by 3 bases. This chain's CDR3 is CASSSDRVVYEQYF. CDR3 in DNA: TGTGCCAGCAGCTCCGACAGGGTAGTCTACGAGCAGTACTTC.

The chain recombines TRBV6-1 with TRBJ2-7; perhaps D is TRBD1 or TRBD2 (5 bases each). Germline CDR1 reads MNHNS; CDR2 reads SASEGT. The germline V and J ends were trimmed by 2 bases and 3 bases, with 14 bases remaining between them. The CDR3 spans 15 residues. The CDR3 region has the DNA TGTGCCAGCAGTGAAAACCGGGGCACGGGCTACGAGCAGTACTTC. Its translation is CASSENRGTGYEQYF.

This clone has only a few counts. This rearrangement joins TRBV29-1 to TRBJ1-1; D unclear. This CDR3 contains 12 residues. Looked up from germline, CDR1 is SQVTM and CDR2 is ANQGSEA. V lost 4 bases to trimming and J lost 4 bases, with 10 bases between them. DNA of the CDR3: TGCAGCGTTGTGGAGGGAGGCACTGAAGCTTTCTTT. It yields the protein CSVVEGGTEAFF.

This rearrangement joins TRBV9 to TRBJ2-1; 12 nucleotides agree with TRBD2. The J segment lost 9 bases and the V segment lost 4 bases, leaving 8 bases of the junction unmatched. The CDR3 runs 15 residues. Germline V gene lookup returns CDR1 SGDLS and CDR2 YYNGEE. CDR3 amino acids: CASSPRTSGIGEQFF. The DNA for the CDR3 is TGTGCCAGCAGCCCTCGGACTAGCGGGATAGGTGAGCAGTTCTTC. Variable domain in full (rest from reference TRBV9 and TRBJ2-1): DSGVTQTPKHLITATGQRVTLRCSPRSGDLSVYWYQQSLDQGLQFLIQYYNGEERAKGNILERFSAQQFPDLHSELNLSSLELGDSALYFCASSPRTSGIGEQFFGPGTRLTVL.

This CDR3 reads CASRGQGDNQPQHF. DNA of the CDR3: TGTGCCAGCAGAGGACAGGGAGACAATCAGCCCCAGCATTTT. This chain links TRBV6-5 with TRBJ1-5; 8 bases match TRBD1. Germline V gene data show CDR1 as MNHEY and CDR2 as SVGAGI. The CDR3 extends over 14 amino acids. Trimming took 6 bases from V and 3 from J; bases not matched to a gene: 4.

The rearrangement links TRBV27 to TRBJ1-1; 8 nucleotides agree with TRBD1. Germline CDR1 is MNHEY and CDR2 is SMNVEV (reference sequence). The CDR3 spans 16 residues. The V and J ends lost 6 bases and 1 base, in that order; junction bases with no gene match: 10. CDR3 amino acids: CASRPIDRGGNTEAFF. The DNA of the CDR3 is TGTGCCAGCAGGCCAATCGACAGGGGTGGGAACACTGAAGCTTTCTTT.

This clone has just a few counts. The V and J genes are TRBV5-1 and TRBJ2-7, with a weak D call TRBD2 (6 bases). The V and J ends lost 4 bases and 3 bases respectively, with 20 bases between them. CDR3 length equals 16 residues. Germline values: CDR1 SGHRS, CDR2 YFSETQ. This CDR3 reads CASSPYRSGDFYEQYF. In DNA, the CDR3 is TGCGCCAGCAGCCCCTACCGTTCGGGAGATTTCTACGAGCAGTACTTC.

The rearrangement joins TRBV5-1 to TRBJ2-7, with 11 nucleotides matching TRBD1. The CDR3 consists of 14 residues. Germline values: CDR1 SGHRS, CDR2 YFSETQ. After removal of 4 bases from V and 6 bases from J, the junction contained 6 bases not matched to a gene. DNA for the CDR3: TGCGCCAGCAGCCAAGGACAGGGGGCTGGCGAGCAGTACTTC. Translating it yields CASSQGQGAGEQYF.

This clone occurred a few times. This rearrangement joins TRBV29-1 to TRBJ2-6; D is unresolved. From germline, CDR1 is SQVTM and CDR2 ANQGSEA. The V gene lost 4 bases and the J gene lost 0 bases, with 7 bases spanning the gap. The CDR3 covers 14 residues. This chain's CDR3 is CSVVGISGANVLTF. CDR3 sequence (DNA): TGCAGCGTTGTGGGGATCTCTGGGGCCAACGTCCTGACTTTC.

The chain is built from TRBV29-1 and TRBJ2-1, with D perhaps matching TRBD1 (5 bases). Trimming shortened V by 7 bases and J by 1 base, and 14 bases separated the two germline ends. CDR1 is SQVTM, CDR2 ANQGSEA, per germline. The CDR3 is 14 amino acids. The CDR3 spells CSAPDSASYNEQFF. For the CDR3, the DNA is TGCAGCGCCCCCGACAGCGCATCCTACAATGAGCAGTTCTTC.

V gene TRBV30 combines with J gene TRBJ2-1; either TRBD1 or TRBD2 may fit D (5 bases each). Trimming took 4 bases from V and 1 from J, leaving 14 bases between them. The CDR3 spans 15 residues. The germline V gene encodes CDR1 GTSNPN and CDR2 SVGIG (reference sequence). DNA for the CDR3: TGTGCCTGGACCATGGACGGGACGTCCTACAATGAGCAGTTCTTC. Its translation is CAWTMDGTSYNEQFF. Full variable domain (remainder filled in from reference TRBV30 and TRBJ2-1): SQTIHQWPATLVQPVGSPLSLECTVEGTSNPNLYWYRQAAGRGLQLLFYSVGIGQISSEVPQNLSASRPQDRQFILSSKKLLLSDSGFYLCAWTMDGTSYNEQFFGPGTRLTVL.

This clone occurred a few times. The chain couples TRBV4-2 to TRBJ2-7, with 10 bases aligning to TRBD2. This CDR3 comprises 18 residues. Trimming removed 0 bases from V and 2 bases from J; junction bases left unmatched: 10. CDR1 is LGHNA and CDR2 is YNFKEQ in the germline V gene. The CDR3 DNA sequence: TGTGCCAGCAGCCAAGATCACCCAACTAGCGGGATAGCCTACGAGCAGTACTTC. Its translation: CASSQDHPTSGIAYEQYF.

There are a few counts of this clone. V and J are TRBV29-1 and TRBJ2-7; 9 bases line up with TRBD2. The V gene end was trimmed by 7 bases and the J gene end by 3 bases; junction bases not matched to a gene: 7. The length of the CDR3 is 13 residues. Germline CDR1 reads SQVTM; CDR2 reads ANQGSEA. This chain's CDR3 is CSGPGLAVYEQYF. CDR3 coding DNA: TGCAGCGGGCCGGGACTAGCAGTCTACGAGCAGTACTTC.

The genes are TRBV7-9 and TRBJ1-2; D call uncertain. The CDR3 totals 15 residues. Germline CDR1 reads SEHNR; CDR2 reads FQNEAQ (reference sequence). V was trimmed by 2 bases and J by 4 bases, leaving 14 bases between them. The CDR3 DNA follows: TGTGCCAGCAGCTTACGAGCAGAGGCCAGCTATGGCTACACCTTC. It translates to CASSLRAEASYGYTF.